These 8 T cell receptor beta chains originate from one sample sequenced in a study of blood T cell repertoires in COVID-19. The protocol was immunoSEQ multiplex PCR, while the TCRdb copy is restricted to in-frame clones and leaves out a portion. The sample holds around 190,000 clones; over 70% are singletons and the top ten take less than 7%. The source material was peripheral blood. These receptors all stem from a man aged 55 to 70 with acute or convalescent COVID-19.

The chain employs TRBV2 and TRBJ1-3; D is unclear. Trimming left V 4 bases short and J 2 bases short, with 6 bases between. Germline V gene lookup returns CDR1 SNHLY and CDR2 FYNNEI. This CDR3 has 13 amino acids. The CDR3 DNA is TGTGCCAGCAGTGCCCGGGCTGGAAACACCATATATTTT. This codes for CASSARAGNTIYF.

The CDR3 loop is CASSRSINYGYTF. In DNA, the CDR3 is TGTGCCAGTAGTAGGAGCATTAACTATGGCTACACCTTC. The V and J genes are TRBV19 and TRBJ1-2; D gene ambiguous. In germline, CDR1 is LNHDA, CDR2 SQIVND (reference sequence). Trimming shortened V by 4 bases and J by 1 base, and 7 bases separated the two germline ends. The CDR3 contains 13 residues.

On this clone: The sample has other DNA sequences that encode this CDR3 too. This sequence joins TRBV9 and TRBJ2-3, with D hard to call. Germline-derived CDR1 and CDR2 are SGDLS and YYNGEE. The CDR3 loop spans 12 amino acids. Trimming left V 4 bases short and J 0 bases short, with 3 bases between. CDR3 coding DNA: TGTGCCAGCAGCTTAAGCACAGATACGCAGTATTTT. Translating gives CASSLSTDTQYF.

This clone showed up just once. The chain carries TRBV7-9 and TRBJ2-1, with 11 bases identical to TRBD1. V lost 5 bases and J lost 16; bases outside the gene matches: 10. Germline V lookup: CDR1 SEHNR, CDR2 FQNEAQ (reference sequence). The length of the CDR3 is 13 residues. The chain's CDR3 is CASSALPGTGGFF. CDR3 nucleotide sequence: TGTGCCAGCAGCGCACTTCCCGGGACAGGGGGATTCTTC.

This clone was counted only a few times. This rearrangement joins TRBV5-1 to TRBJ1-2, with 8 nucleotides matching TRBD1. The CDR3 runs to 14 residues. Germline CDR1 reads SGHRS; CDR2 reads YFSETQ. V lost 0 bases, J lost 4 bases, and 2 bases stayed unmatched. In DNA, the CDR3 is TGCGCCAGCAGCTTGGATACAGGGGGCTATGGCTACACCTTC. Encoded protein: CASSLDTGGYGYTF.

This chain connects TRBV9 to TRBJ1-6; no clear D gene. CDR3 length equals 14 residues. Germline-derived CDR1 and CDR2 are SGDLS and YYNGEE. Trimming removed 0 bases at V and 7 bases at J, with 8 bases between. In nucleotides, the CDR3 is TGTGCCAGCAGCGTAGACAGAATGAATTCACCCCTCCACTTT. Translation gives CASSVDRMNSPLHF.

CDR3 amino acids: CAWNKTPRTGSSFYGYTF. In nucleotides, the CDR3 is TGTGCCTGGAACAAAACTCCGAGGACAGGGAGTTCCTTCTATGGCTACACCTTC. V gene TRBV30 combines with J gene TRBJ1-2; TRBD1 aligns across 8 bases. J was trimmed by 4 bases and V by 4 bases; bases with no gene match: 20. CDR1 is GTSNPN and CDR2 is SVGIG in the germline V gene (reference sequence). There are 18 residues in the CDR3.

The table lists this clone with a count of one. The rearrangement joins TRBV24-1 to TRBJ2-7; weak D call: TRBD1 (6 bases). Germline V gives CDR1 KGHDR, CDR2 SFDVKD. The CDR3 has 13 residues. The V and J ends lost 3 bases and 6 bases respectively, with 11 bases between them. CDR3 nucleotide sequence: TGTGCCACCAGTGATACGACAGGTACCGAGCAGTACTTC. This sequence encodes CATSDTTGTEQYF.